This T cell receptor beta chain appears in the sequencing data of a study of T-cell memory formation after mild COVID-19. This clonotype was seen more than once but under ten times. Its antigen is currently unknown. Study outcomes and limitations: CD4+ bias marked clones expanding day 15 to 37, unlike balanced contracting clones. Among contracting clones, CD4+ were mainly CM/EM and CD8+ enriched in EMRA.

The CDR3 contains 14 residues. V was pared by 3 bases and J by 4 bases, with 10 bases between. MiXCR was run by TCRdb on the 5' RACE reads, yielding one entry per CDR3 protein. Of roughly 250,000 distinct CDR3 sequences listed, approximately 15% are singletons. Sequencing was done on a sample of PBMCs or a T cell subset sorted from them (not recorded which). This TCR derives from a man younger than 35 who had mild COVID-19 (a few samples of this study predate the infection). Cell type and time point are not known. The V and J genes are TRBV12-3 or TRBV12-4 and TRBJ2-1; D may be TRBD2 (5 bases). This CDR3 reads CASSFPRVYNEQFF. CDR3 DNA: TGTGCCAGCAGTTTTCCGCGGGTGTACAATGAGCAGTTCTTC.